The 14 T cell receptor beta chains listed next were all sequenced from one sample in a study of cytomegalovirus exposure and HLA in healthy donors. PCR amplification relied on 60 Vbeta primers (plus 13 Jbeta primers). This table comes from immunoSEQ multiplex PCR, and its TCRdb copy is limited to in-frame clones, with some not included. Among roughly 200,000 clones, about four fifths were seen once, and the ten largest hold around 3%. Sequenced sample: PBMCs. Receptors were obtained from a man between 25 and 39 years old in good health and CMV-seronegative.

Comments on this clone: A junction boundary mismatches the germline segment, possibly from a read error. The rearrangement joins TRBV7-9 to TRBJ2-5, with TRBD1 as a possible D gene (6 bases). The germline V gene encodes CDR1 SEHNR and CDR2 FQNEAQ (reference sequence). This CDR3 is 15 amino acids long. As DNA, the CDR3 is TGTTCCAGCAGCCCGGGGACAACTACCCAAGAGACCCAGTACTTC. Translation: CSSSPGTTTQETQYF.

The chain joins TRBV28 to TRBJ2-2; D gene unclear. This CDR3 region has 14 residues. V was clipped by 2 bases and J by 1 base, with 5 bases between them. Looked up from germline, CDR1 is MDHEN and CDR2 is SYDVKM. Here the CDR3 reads CASSLVMNTGELFF. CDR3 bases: TGTGCCAGCAGTTTAGTTATGAACACCGGGGAGCTGTTTTTT.

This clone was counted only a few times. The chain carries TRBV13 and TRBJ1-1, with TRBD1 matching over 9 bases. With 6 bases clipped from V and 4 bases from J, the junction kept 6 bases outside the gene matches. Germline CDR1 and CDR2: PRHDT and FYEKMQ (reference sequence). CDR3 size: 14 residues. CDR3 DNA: TGTGCCAGCAGAAAGACAGGGGGTAGCACTGAAGCTTTCTTT. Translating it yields CASRKTGGSTEAFF.

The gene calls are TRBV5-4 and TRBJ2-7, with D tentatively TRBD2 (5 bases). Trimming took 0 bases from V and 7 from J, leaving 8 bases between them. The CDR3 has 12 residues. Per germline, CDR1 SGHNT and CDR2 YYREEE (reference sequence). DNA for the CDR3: TGTGCCAGCAGCTTGGGAGGGCCAGAGCAGTACTTC. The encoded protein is CASSLGGPEQYF.

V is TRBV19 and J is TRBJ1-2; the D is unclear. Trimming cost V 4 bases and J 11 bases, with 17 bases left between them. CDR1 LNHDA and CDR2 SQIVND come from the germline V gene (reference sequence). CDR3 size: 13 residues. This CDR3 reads CASSSGLNWRYTF. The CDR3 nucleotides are TGTGCCAGTAGTAGTGGTCTAAACTGGAGGTACACCTTC.

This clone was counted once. Written as DNA, the CDR3 is TGTGCCAGCAGGCCCGACAGGGACTATGGCTACACCTTC. This sequence encodes CASRPDRDYGYTF. The J gene is TRBJ1-2, the V gene TRBV5-6; 7 bases fit TRBD1. There are 13 residues in the CDR3. With 5 bases clipped from V and 3 bases from J, the junction kept 4 bases outside the gene matches. The germline CDR1 and CDR2 sequences are SGHDT and YYEEEE.

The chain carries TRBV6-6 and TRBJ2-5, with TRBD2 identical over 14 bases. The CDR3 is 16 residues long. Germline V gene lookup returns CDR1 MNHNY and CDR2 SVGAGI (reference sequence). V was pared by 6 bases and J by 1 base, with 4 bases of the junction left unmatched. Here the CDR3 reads CASSGLAGGLQETQYF. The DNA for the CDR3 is TGTGCCAGCAGCGGACTAGCGGGGGGACTCCAAGAGACCCAGTACTTC.

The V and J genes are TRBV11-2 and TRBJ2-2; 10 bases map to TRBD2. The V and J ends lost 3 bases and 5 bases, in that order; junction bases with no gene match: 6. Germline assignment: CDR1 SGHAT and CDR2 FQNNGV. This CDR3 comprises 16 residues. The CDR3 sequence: CASSLSGGAQTGELFF. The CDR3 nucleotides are TGTGCCAGCAGCTTGAGCGGGGGGGCTCAAACCGGGGAGCTGTTTTTT.

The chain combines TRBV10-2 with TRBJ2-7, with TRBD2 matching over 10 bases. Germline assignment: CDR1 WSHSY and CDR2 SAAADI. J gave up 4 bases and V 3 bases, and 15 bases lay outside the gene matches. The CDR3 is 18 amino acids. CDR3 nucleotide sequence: TGCGCCAGCAGTGAAAGACAGCCGTCTAGCGGGGGTCGGTACGAGCAGTACTTC. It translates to CASSERQPSSGGRYEQYF.

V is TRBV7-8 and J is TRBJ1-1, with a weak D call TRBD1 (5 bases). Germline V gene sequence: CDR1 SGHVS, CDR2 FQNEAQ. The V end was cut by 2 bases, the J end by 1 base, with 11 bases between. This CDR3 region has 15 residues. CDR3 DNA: TGTGCCAGCAGCTTATCCCGCAGGGAGAACACTGAAGCTTTCTTT. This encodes CASSLSRRENTEAFF.

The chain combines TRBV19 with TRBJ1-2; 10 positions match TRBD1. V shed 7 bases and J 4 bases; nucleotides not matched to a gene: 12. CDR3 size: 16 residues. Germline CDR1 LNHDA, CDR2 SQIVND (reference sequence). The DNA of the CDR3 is TGTGCCAGTAAGGATATAACGGGACAGGGGACCTATGGCTACACCTTC. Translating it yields CASKDITGQGTYGYTF.

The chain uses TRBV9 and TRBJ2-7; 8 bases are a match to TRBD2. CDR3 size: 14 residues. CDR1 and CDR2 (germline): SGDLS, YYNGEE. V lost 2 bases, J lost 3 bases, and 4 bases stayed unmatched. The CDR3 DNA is TGTGCCAGCAGCGTTGCGGGGGGCATCTACGAGCAGTACTTC. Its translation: CASSVAGGIYEQYF.

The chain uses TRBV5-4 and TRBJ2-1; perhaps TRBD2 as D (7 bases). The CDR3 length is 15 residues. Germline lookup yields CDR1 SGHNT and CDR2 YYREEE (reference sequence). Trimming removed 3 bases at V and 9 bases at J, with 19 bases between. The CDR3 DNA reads TGTGCCAGCAGCTCGAGGGGGGGCGGGATGGGTGAGCAGTTCTTC. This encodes CASSSRGGGMGEQFF.

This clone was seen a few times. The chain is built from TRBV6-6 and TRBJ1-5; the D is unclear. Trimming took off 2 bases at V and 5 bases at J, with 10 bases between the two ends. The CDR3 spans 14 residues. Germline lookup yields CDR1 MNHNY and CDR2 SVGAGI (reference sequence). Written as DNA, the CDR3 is TGTGCCAGCAGTTACGGGCTACTTCATCAGCCCCAGCATTTT. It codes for CASSYGLLHQPQHF.